The rows below give T cell receptor beta chains drawn from one sample of a study of T cells after posttransplantation cyclophosphamide. Assay used: immunoSEQ multiplex PCR; TCRdb lists only in-frame clones, some missing. The sample presents around 26,000 clones, none singletons. Material: PBMCs. The origin of the receptors is a woman between 50 and 59 years old in good health, CMV-negative, and a related stem cell transplant donor. The CDR3 runs from the conserved cysteine through the conserved F or W. D genes are given only for firm matches. Only some rows state a clone size, as once, few, many or a class for expanded clones.

clone_size | j_call | v_call | d_call | cdr3_nt | cdr3_aa
many | TRBJ1-1 | TRBV6-4 | - | TGTGCCAGCAGTGATCGGCCAGGGGTGACTGAAGCTTTCTTT | CASSDRPGVTEAFF
many | TRBJ1-1 | TRBV4-3 | - | TGCGCCAGCAGCCTCAGGGAATACACTGAAGCTTTCTTT | CASSLREYTEAFF
many | TRBJ2-3 | TRBV27 | TRBD1 | TGTGCCAGCAGAATGAGGGACAGGTACACAGATACGCAGTATTTT | CASRMRDRYTDTQYF
many | TRBJ2-1 | TRBV14 | TRBD2 | TGTGCCAGCAGCCAAGATCGACTAGCGGGAGGGAGAAATGAGGAGCAGTTCTTC | CASSQDRLAGGRNEEQFF
- | TRBJ1-1 | TRBV5-1 | TRBD1 | TGCGCCAGCAGCCCAGGAACAGGGGCGAACACTGAAGCTTTCTTT | CASSPGTGANTEAFF
many | TRBJ1-6 | TRBV5-1 | TRBD1 | TGCGCCAGCAGCTGGCTCGACAGGGACGGATCACCCCTCCACTTT | CASSWLDRDGSPLHF
many | TRBJ1-6 | TRBV6-5 | - | TGTGCCAGCGGACCCCCGGGGGTTATGAATTCACCCCTCCACTTT | CASGPPGVMNSPLHF
many | TRBJ2-4 | TRBV10-3 | - | TGTGCCATCAGTGACTCGACAGGACTCATTCAGTACTTC | CAISDSTGLIQYF
many | TRBJ1-3 | TRBV9 | - | TGTGCCAGCAGCGTATCCTCAGCTGGAAACACCATATATTTT | CASSVSSAGNTIYF
many | TRBJ2-2 | TRBV7-2 | TRBD2 | TGTGCCAGCAGCTTTAGCGGGGGGGCCGACACCGGGGAGCTGTTTTTT | CASSFSGGADTGELFF
many | TRBJ2-5 | TRBV4-2 | TRBD2 | TGTGCCAGCAGCCAATCACCTCCCCTTCTAGCGGGAGCTGGTGAGACCCAGTACTTC | CASSQSPPLLAGAGETQYF
many | TRBJ2-3 | TRBV20-1 | - | TGCAGTGGGTTAGTGGATACGCAGTATTTT | CSGLVDTQYF
many | TRBJ1-2 | TRBV7-3 | TRBD1 | TGTGCCAGCAGCTTATGGGACAGGGTGGATGGCTACACCTTC | CASSLWDRVDGYTF
many | TRBJ1-5 | TRBV18 | - | TGTGCCAGCTCACCGGGACAAAGCAATCAGCCCCAGCATTTT | CASSPGQSNQPQHF
many | TRBJ2-1 | TRBV7-6 | - | TGTGCCAGCAGCCGAGGGGGAACCTACAATGAGCAGTTCTTC | CASSRGGTYNEQFF
many | TRBJ2-3 | TRBV7-2 | - | TGTGCCAGCAGCCCCCAGGGGACGAATACGCAGTATTTT | CASSPQGTNTQYF
many | TRBJ2-7 | TRBV27 | TRBD1 | TGTGCCAGCAGTTTCCGCCCCGAGACAGGGGTCTCCTACGAGCAGTACTTC | CASSFRPETGVSYEQYF
many | TRBJ2-2 | TRBV7-8 | TRBD1 | TGTGCCAGCAGCCGCAGGGACAGGGGGCCCACCGGGGAGCTGTTTTTT | CASSRRDRGPTGELFF